Each of the 20 T cell receptor beta chains below was sequenced from the same sample in a study of blood T cells in healthy people across ages. PCR was performed a second time for about 6 to 12 cycles using a sample-barcoded 5' primer and a J-beta primer mix. TCRdb redid the calling of the 5' RACE reads with MiXCR, one entry per CDR3 protein. The table lists 1.5 million to 2 million distinct CDR3 sequences, about 31% of them singletons. The sequenced sample was blood. The source of these receptors is a young woman in good health.

V usage is TRBV10-3 and J usage is TRBJ2-3; 7 bases are a match to TRBD2. With 4 bases clipped from V and 5 bases from J, the junction kept 6 bases outside the gene matches. The CDR3 is 14 residues long. The V gene's germline CDR1 is ENHRY and CDR2 SYGVKD. As DNA, the CDR3 is TGTGCCATCAGTGGGCTAGCGGAGGTAGATACGCAGTATTTT. It encodes CAISGLAEVDTQYF.

The chain is built from TRBV5-1 and TRBJ2-7, with D perhaps matching TRBD1 (5 bases). The CDR3 runs 14 residues. Germline V gene sequence: CDR1 SGHRS, CDR2 YFSETQ. The V end was cut by 4 bases, the J end by 1 base, with 12 bases between. The CDR3, as DNA: TGCGCCAGCAGCGCCCGACAGAGTTCCTACGAGCAGTACTTC. Encoded protein: CASSARQSSYEQYF.

The genes are TRBV20-1 and TRBJ2-7; 7 nucleotides line up with TRBD1. Germline V gene sequence: CDR1 DFQATT, CDR2 SNEGSKA (reference sequence). This CDR3 region has 14 residues. V dropped 4 bases and J dropped 3; count of bases not matched to a gene: 9. The CDR3 sequence is CSATPDRAGYEQYF. As DNA, the CDR3 is TGCAGTGCTACGCCTGACAGGGCTGGCTACGAGCAGTACTTC.

The chain has TRBV30 and TRBJ1-1; no clear D. CDR3 size: 12 residues. CDR1 and CDR2 (germline): GTSNPN, SVGIG (reference sequence). The ends were cut back, 4 bases at V and 12 bases at J, with 18 bases in the middle. The chain's CDR3 is CAWNKLHPGSFF. CDR3 coding DNA: TGTGCCTGGAACAAACTGCACCCGGGGTCTTTCTTT.

This rearrangement joins TRBV7-8 to TRBJ2-2; TRBD1 aligns across 7 bases. V lost 1 base, J lost 2 bases, and 10 bases stayed unmatched. This CDR3 region has 18 residues. The germline gives CDR1 SGHVS, CDR2 FQNEAQ. CDR3: CASSLVSPDRVNTGELFF. CDR3 DNA: TGTGCCAGCAGCTTAGTTTCGCCCGACAGGGTAAACACCGGGGAGCTGTTTTTT. Based on the CDR3 plus reference TRBV7-8 and TRBJ2-2, the full variable domain is GAGVSQSPRYKVAKRGQDVALRCDPISGHVSLFWYQQALGQGPEFLTYFQNEAQLDKSGLPSDRFFAERPEGSVSTLKIQRTQQEDSAVYLCASSLVSPDRVNTGELFFGEGSRLTVL.

V and J are TRBV20-1 and TRBJ1-2, with D unresolved. Between the trimmed V and J ends, which lost 5 bases and 11 bases, there was a span of 12 bases. CDR3 length: 10 residues. Germline CDR1 DFQATT, CDR2 SNEGSKA (reference sequence). Here the CDR3 reads CSAPDFGYTF. Here the CDR3 DNA reads TGCAGTGCTCCCGATTTCGGATACACCTTC.

This clonotype was seen more than once but under ten times. V gene TRBV7-2 combines with J gene TRBJ2-1; 7 nucleotides line up with TRBD2. The CDR3 length is 15 residues. Germline V CDR1 and CDR2: SGHTA, FQGNSA. The V segment lost 1 base and the J segment 4 bases; nucleotides outside the gene matches: 4. The chain's CDR3 is CASSLEAGEYNEQFF. CDR3 nucleotides: TGTGCCAGCAGCTTAGAGGCGGGAGAATACAATGAGCAGTTCTTC.

The CDR3 region is CASTRLAGGTDTQYF. Written as DNA, the CDR3 is TGTGCCAGCACCCGACTAGCGGGTGGAACAGATACGCAGTATTTT. J is TRBJ2-3 and V is TRBV10-3; 10 bases fit TRBD2. V gave up 10 bases and J gave up 3 bases; unmatched junction bases: 10. In germline, CDR1 is ENHRY, CDR2 SYGVKD. There are 15 residues in the CDR3.

V usage is TRBV4-2 and J usage is TRBJ1-2; D is uncertain. Germline assignment: CDR1 LGHNA and CDR2 YNFKEQ. The CDR3 sequence is 13 residues long. V was trimmed by 4 bases and J by 8 bases, leaving 14 bases between them. The CDR3 loop is CASSREVPMGYTF. The CDR3 nucleotides read TGTGCCAGCAGCCGAGAGGTCCCCATGGGCTACACCTTC.

For this clonotype: With a much larger clone just one base away, this may be a read error. The chain couples TRBV5-1 to TRBJ2-7; D remains unclear. The CDR3 sequence is 13 residues long. Germline CDR1 reads SGHRS; CDR2 reads YFSETQ. The chain's CDR3 is CAGSFTLTYEQYF. The DNA of the CDR3 is TGCGCCGGCAGCTTTACTCTCACCTACGAGCAGTACTTC.

This clonotype was seen just once. One end of the junction does not line up with germline, which may come from a read error. The rearrangement uses TRBV7-2 and TRBJ2-6; D perhaps matches TRBD1 (5 bases). Germline CDR1 reads SGHTA; CDR2 reads FQGNSA. The CDR3 covers 15 residues. CDR3 sequence reads: CASSGERAGANVRTF. The CDR3 nucleotides read TGTGCCAGCAGCGGGGAACGGGCTGGGGCCAACGTCCGGACTTTC.

Ten or more counts support this clonotype. Compared with germline, one end of the junction differs, possibly owing to a read error. This rearrangement joins TRBV18 to TRBJ2-7; D gene ambiguous. This CDR3 spans 14 amino acids. Germline CDR1 KGHSH, CDR2 LQKENI. Written as DNA, the CDR3 is TGCGCCAGCAGCCCAGCGAGGAGCTCCTACGAGCAGTACTTC. It codes for CASSPARSSYEQYF.

This clonotype turned up a few times. J is TRBJ2-5 and V is TRBV6-2 or TRBV6-3, with D unclear. Trimming stripped 5 bases from V and 0 bases from J, with 10 bases between. This CDR3 has 14 residues. Germline V gene lookup returns CDR1 MNHEY and CDR2 SVGEGT. CDR3 coding DNA: TGTGCCAGCAGTCCTGAACCGTACCAAGAGACCCAGTACTTC. Amino acid sequence: CASSPEPYQETQYF.

This clonotype was observed at least ten times. The J gene is TRBJ2-5, the V gene TRBV29-1; TRBD1 might be the D (6 bases). The CDR3 covers 12 residues. Germline CDR1 reads SQVTM; CDR2 reads ANQGSEA. Trimming removed 4 bases from V and 5 bases from J, with 11 bases in between. DNA for the CDR3: TGCAGCGTTGTACAGGGCCCGGAGACCCAGTACTTC. This sequence encodes CSVVQGPETQYF. Complete variable domain (other parts from reference TRBV29-1 and TRBJ2-5): SAVISQKPSRDICQRGTSLTIQCQVDSQVTMMFWYRQQPGQSLTLIATANQGSEATYESGFVIDKFPISRPNLTFSTLTVSNMSPEDSSIYLCSVVQGPETQYFGPGTRLLVL.

The genes are TRBV5-1 and TRBJ1-4, with a possible D match to TRBD1 (5 bases). The CDR3 covers 18 residues. Trimming took off 0 bases at V and 5 bases at J, with 20 bases between the two ends. Per germline, CDR1 SGHRS and CDR2 YFSETQ. This chain's CDR3 is CASSLEGPQRASNEKLFF. The CDR3 bases are TGCGCCAGCAGCTTGGAGGGGCCTCAGAGAGCTTCGAATGAAAAACTGTTTTTT.

This rearrangement joins TRBV15 to TRBJ2-7; tentatively, D is TRBD1 (6 bases). V was clipped by 5 bases and J by 3 bases, with 11 bases between them. The CDR3 spans 13 residues. CDR1 LNHNV and CDR2 YYDKDF come from the germline V gene (reference sequence). The CDR3 DNA reads as TGTGCCACCAGCGGGGGACACGACTACGAGCAGTACTTC. Residues: CATSGGHDYEQYF.

V and J are TRBV10-2 and TRBJ1-5, with 8 bases that match TRBD1. Germline CDR1 reads WSHSY; CDR2 reads SAAADI. J was trimmed by 4 bases and V by 2 bases; bases with no gene match: 7. CDR3 length: 16 residues. CDR3 nucleotide sequence: TGCGCCAGCAGTGAGATCGGACAGGGTAGGAATCAGCCCCAGCATTTT. Residues: CASSEIGQGRNQPQHF.

The chain employs TRBV3-1 and TRBJ2-3, with D perhaps matching TRBD2 (6 bases). CDR1 is LGHDT, CDR2 YNNKEL, per germline (reference sequence). This CDR3 has 13 amino acids. V was cut by 3 bases and J by 4 bases, with 8 bases left in between. The CDR3 reads CASSQRGPDTQYF. CDR3 nucleotide sequence: TGTGCCAGCAGCCAGCGGGGCCCAGATACGCAGTATTTT.

The chain's CDR3 is CASSSWEPSGIFSYEQFF. CDR3 in DNA: TGTGCCAGCAGTTCATGGGAACCTAGCGGGATTTTTTCGTATGAGCAGTTCTTC. The V call is TRBV28, the J call TRBJ2-1; 9 nucleotides agree with TRBD2. CDR1 is MDHEN and CDR2 is SYDVKM in the germline V gene. The J segment lost 8 bases and the V segment lost 4 bases, leaving 18 bases of the junction unmatched. There are 18 residues in the CDR3.

This clonotype showed up just a few times. The chain recombines TRBV7-7 with TRBJ2-5; 7 bases map to TRBD1. Germline CDR1 is SSHAT and CDR2 is FNYEAQ (reference sequence). Trimming removed 5 bases from V and 4 bases from J; junction bases left unmatched: 10. The CDR3 is 15 residues long. In DNA form, the CDR3 reads TGTGCCAGCAGCAAGGGGGCCGAGGTTAGAGAGACCCAGTACTTC. Encoded protein: CASSKGAEVRETQYF.